The 2 T cell receptor beta chains reported below all come from one sample, sequenced in a study of T cell responses to AZD1222 COVID-19 vaccine. The protocol was immunoSEQ multiplex PCR, while the TCRdb copy is restricted to in-frame clones and leaves out a portion. Of approximately 90,000 clones listed, around 93% are singletons. The sequencing used peripheral blood, collected on day 0 of AZD1222 vaccination. The source of these receptors is an adult in good health.

This clone was seen only once. The chain links TRBV28 to TRBJ1-1, with D uncertain. V was shortened by 4 bases and J by 0 bases, with 9 bases between the two germline ends. The CDR3 is 14 residues long. CDR1 is MDHEN and CDR2 is SYDVKM in the germline V gene. CDR3 protein: CASSSHRVNTEAFF. The CDR3 DNA reads as TGTGCCAGCAGTTCCCACCGGGTGAACACTGAAGCTTTCTTT.

The rearrangement links TRBV6-5 to TRBJ1-3; 8 nucleotides align to TRBD1. Germline V gives CDR1 MNHEY, CDR2 SVGAGI. This CDR3 region has 15 residues. The trim removed 5 bases at V and 1 base at J, leaving 4 bases unmatched. The CDR3 spells CASSRGQVSGNTIYF. CDR3 sequence (DNA): TGTGCCAGCAGTCGGGGACAGGTGTCTGGAAACACCATATATTTT.